A single sample gave rise to the 11 T cell receptor beta chains below, sequenced in a study of PD-1 blockade in classical Hodgkin lymphoma. Time point indicated: cycle 4 day 1 (C4D1), after less than seven weeks of nivolumab. With no exception, relapse followed autologous stem cell transplantation in all patients, and brentuximab vedotin exposure varied. TCRdb's table, derived via immunoSEQ multiplex PCR, lists solely in-frame clones and lacks some. The profile covers approximately 29,000 clones, with around 80% appearing a single time and 15% to 20% taken by the ten largest. This material consisted of peripheral blood mononuclear cells (PBMCs), taken before the fourth cycle of nivolumab. All receptors derive from a human donor with classical Hodgkin lymphoma.

This chain links TRBV2 with TRBJ2-3; 12 nucleotides line up with TRBD1. V lost 6 bases to trimming and J lost 4 bases; unmatched junction nucleotides: 17. CDR3 length equals 19 residues. Germline V lookup: CDR1 SNHLY, CDR2 FYNNEI. The CDR3, as DNA: TGTGCCAGCAGGGGACAGGGGGCTAGAGCGGGAGGCAAATCAGATACGCAGTATTTT. It is translated as CASRGQGARAGGKSDTQYF.

The chain is built from TRBV6-5 and TRBJ1-1; 8 nucleotides match TRBD1. There are 13 residues in the CDR3. V dropped 5 bases and J dropped 7; count of bases not matched to a gene: 6. Germline-derived CDR1 and CDR2 are MNHEY and SVGAGI. CDR3 in amino acids: CASSRRTGIEAFF. Written as DNA, the CDR3 is TGTGCCAGCAGTCGACGGACAGGGATTGAAGCTTTCTTT.

Notes on this clone: The same CDR3 is also encoded by other DNA sequences in this sample. The V call is TRBV27, the J call TRBJ2-1; D may match TRBD1 or TRBD2 (6 bases each). With 3 bases removed from V and 4 bases from J, the gap between germline ends came to 10 bases. CDR1 is MNHEY, CDR2 SMNVEV, per germline (reference sequence). This CDR3 region has 14 residues. The CDR3 nucleotides read TGTGCCAGCAGTTTGGGGGCGGGATACAATGAGCAGTTCTTC. Protein sequence: CASSLGAGYNEQFF.

The rearrangement uses TRBV2 and TRBJ1-1; 10 positions agree with TRBD1. Trimming removed 7 bases from V and 4 bases from J; junction bases left unmatched: 3. This CDR3 spans 13 amino acids. Per the germline V gene, CDR1 is SNHLY and CDR2 is FYNNEI. CDR3 bases: TGTGCCAGCATCCGGACAGGGGGCACTGAAGCTTTCTTT. This translates into CASIRTGGTEAFF. The full variable domain, completed using reference TRBV2 and TRBJ1-1, is EPEVTQTPSHQVTQMGQEVILRCVPISNHLYFYWYRQILGQKVEFLVSFYNNEISEKSEIFDDQFSVERPDGSNFTLKIRSTKLEDSAMYFCASIRTGGTEAFFGQGTRLTVV.

The rearrangement joins TRBV5-1 to TRBJ2-4; D unclear. With 0 bases removed from V and 0 bases from J, the gap between germline ends came to 10 bases. The CDR3 runs to 16 residues. CDR1 SGHRS and CDR2 YFSETQ come from the germline V gene. The CDR3 loop is CASSLVADLAKNIQYF. DNA for the CDR3: TGCGCCAGCAGCTTGGTGGCAGACCTAGCCAAAAACATTCAGTACTTC.

The V and J genes are TRBV28 and TRBJ2-2; 13 nucleotides match TRBD2. Germline trimming cut 5 bases from V and 4 bases from J; bases unmatched to any gene: 7. Germline V gene lookup returns CDR1 MDHEN and CDR2 SYDVKM. This CDR3 spans 17 amino acids. The CDR3 nucleotides read TGTGCCAGCAGTGGCGGACTAGCGGGAGTGGCCACCGGGGAGCTGTTTTTT. Amino acid sequence: CASSGGLAGVATGELFF. Complete variable domain (other parts from reference TRBV28 and TRBJ2-2): DVKVTQSSRYLVKRTGEKVFLECVQDMDHENMFWYRQDPGLGLRLIYFSYDVKMKEKGDIPEGYSVSREKKERFSLILESASTNQTSMYLCASSGGLAGVATGELFFGEGSRLTVL.

This clone has only one observation. This chain connects TRBV5-1 to TRBJ2-3; TRBD1 aligns across 7 bases. The CDR3 is 13 amino acids. From germline, CDR1 is SGHRS and CDR2 YFSETQ. V dropped 4 bases and J dropped 6; count of bases not matched to a gene: 5. CDR3 amino acids: CASSTSTGDTQYF. The CDR3, as DNA: TGCGCCAGCAGCACCTCGACAGGGGATACGCAGTATTTT.

The chain employs TRBV28 and TRBJ2-7; 12 bases align to TRBD2. V shed 4 bases, J shed 4 bases, and the junction held 5 bases outside the gene matches. There are 15 residues in the CDR3. Germline V gene lookup returns CDR1 MDHEN and CDR2 SYDVKM. The CDR3: CASSSPTSGGYEQYF. DNA for the CDR3: TGTGCCAGCAGTTCCCCGACTAGCGGGGGATACGAGCAGTACTTC.

The chain couples TRBV5-5 to TRBJ1-4; 7 nucleotides align to TRBD1. V gave up 6 bases and J gave up 5 bases; unmatched junction bases: 7. CDR1 is SGHKS and CDR2 is YYEKEE in the germline V gene (reference sequence). This CDR3 contains 14 residues. CDR3 bases: TGTGCCAGCAACCGCGGGACAGACAATGAAAAACTGTTTTTT. Translating it yields CASNRGTDNEKLFF.

This clone occurred a few times. V usage is TRBV27 and J usage is TRBJ2-2; no clear D gene. The CDR3 loop spans 14 amino acids. V was trimmed by 6 bases and J by 9 bases, leaving 17 bases between them. Germline V gives CDR1 MNHEY, CDR2 SMNVEV (reference sequence). CDR3 DNA sequence: TGTGCCAGCAGCCTCGCCCTATCTGACCGGGAGCTGTTTTTT. Translating gives CASSLALSDRELFF.

This rearrangement joins TRBV29-1 to TRBJ2-5; D remains unclear. CDR1 is SQVTM and CDR2 is ANQGSEA in the germline V gene. The CDR3 is made up of 11 amino acids. Between the trimmed V and J ends, which lost 8 bases and 1 base, there was a span of 8 bases. CDR3 residues: CSFSSQETQYF. CDR3 DNA: TGCAGCTTTAGCAGCCAAGAGACCCAGTACTTC.